The clone carrying this TCR beta chain was seen a handful of times. A clone one base away is much larger, so this may be a read error. Together with a sample-barcoded 5' primer, a J-beta primer mix was included in a second PCR lasting roughly 6 to 12 cycles. A tag from a template-switch adaptor with 12 random nucleotides marked each cDNA molecule. One entry per CDR3 protein, called by TCRdb with MiXCR from the 5' RACE reads. The data hold approximately 360,000 distinct CDR3 sequences, with more than 45% observed a single time. V lost 3 bases and J lost 7; bases outside the gene matches: 14. Germline V gene sequence: CDR1 SGHVS, CDR2 FQNEAQ. The CDR3 has 17 amino acids. This sample stems from a study of blood T cells in healthy people across ages. Per-sample yields of isolated PBMCs were at least 6.5 million. Total RNA amounts of at least 6 micrograms were extracted per sample.

The sample consisted of blood. The source of this sequence is a man in his 60s in good health. The V and J genes are TRBV7-8 and TRBJ2-7, with 11 bases fitting TRBD2. The CDR3 sequence: CASSFIAGGLSYNEQYF. The CDR3 region has the DNA TGTGCCAGCAGCTTTATAGCGGGGGGGTTATCCTACAATGAGCAGTACTTC.